This T cell receptor (beta chain) was recorded in a study of blood T cell repertoires in COVID-19. Original handling: Estimated nucleated cell counts came from reference gene primer amplification. This table comes from immunoSEQ multiplex PCR, and its TCRdb copy is limited to in-frame clones, with some not included. V and J calls and clone size are those listed in that table; D and trimming were worked out from the DNA. The data contain a few hundred thousand clones, 80% to 90% of them singletons. This clone has a single count. The germline gives CDR1 SGHVS, CDR2 FQNEAQ. The CDR3 loop spans 13 amino acids. V lost 5 bases and J lost 3, with 10 bases in between.

Sequenced: PBMCs or T cells enriched from blood (not recorded which). The rearrangement links TRBV7-8 to TRBJ1-1; perhaps TRBD1 as D (6 bases). This TCR derives from a young man who had recovered from COVID-19. This CDR3 reads CASSLAGDTEAFF. The DNA of the CDR3 is TGTGCCAGCAGCCTCGCAGGGGACACTGAAGCTTTCTTT.